This TCR beta chain originates from a study of blood T cell repertoires in COVID-19. Looking at the study overall: Samples representing acute and convalescent COVID-19 were sourced from the United States, Italy and Spain. T cells, B-cell-depleted T cells, or PBMCs supplied cDNA or gDNA.

Deletions cut 2 bases from V and 1 base from J, with 9 bases between. The CDR3 totals 15 residues. Germline V gene sequence: CDR1 SGDLS, CDR2 YYNGEE. In the original workflow: Amplification with reference gene primers provided the estimates of nucleated cell counts. The data were produced by immunoSEQ multiplex PCR, yet TCRdb's version contains in-frame clones alone and is incomplete. V, J and clone size were drawn from that table, and D and trimming were deduced from the DNA. The table shows around 150,000 clones, with 78% occurring only once. The receptor's source is a woman aged 80 or over with acute or convalescent COVID-19. The J gene is TRBJ2-2, the V gene TRBV9, with D unresolved. Sequencing was carried out using peripheral blood. Written as DNA, the CDR3 is TGTGCCAGCAGCGTGACTGTGCAGAACACCGGGGAGCTGTTTTTT. Amino acid sequence: CASSVTVQNTGELFF.